Listed here are 31 T cell receptor beta chains from one sample, sequenced in a study of T cells in Graves' hyperthyroidism and ophthalmopathy. Researchers took RNA transcripts and amplified the TCR beta CDR3 regions from them. The HTBI primer set was used in a first-round RT-PCR of the TCR CDR3. TCRdb processed the multiplex PCR reads anew with MiXCR; each CDR3 protein has one entry. Among roughly 110,000 distinct CDR3 sequences, 15% to 20% were seen once, and the ten largest hold about 44%. Material: blood. These receptors originate from a woman in her fifties or sixties with Graves' hyperthyroidism.

The V call is TRBV18, the J call TRBJ2-5; 10 positions agree with TRBD2. This CDR3 region has 16 residues. V gave up 3 bases and J gave up 4 bases; unmatched junction bases: 8. Per the germline V gene, CDR1 is KGHSH and CDR2 is LQKENI. This CDR3 reads CASSPTSGRALETQYF. The DNA of the CDR3 is TGTGCCAGCTCACCGACCAGCGGGAGGGCCCTAGAGACCCAGTACTTC.

This clonotype was found many times. The V call is TRBV7-2, the J call TRBJ1-1; no reliable D call. The germline V and J ends were trimmed by 2 bases and 0 bases, with 7 bases remaining between them. Looked up from germline, CDR1 is SGHTA and CDR2 is FQGNSA. The CDR3 runs to 14 residues. CDR3 amino acids: CASSLIHMNTEAFF. The CDR3 coding sequence is TGTGCCAGCAGCTTAATCCACATGAACACTGAAGCTTTCTTT.

This clonotype has only a few counts. The V and J genes are TRBV19 and TRBJ2-1, with D maybe TRBD2 (7 bases). In germline, CDR1 is LNHDA, CDR2 SQIVND (reference sequence). The CDR3 consists of 13 residues. The CDR3 is CAVGGAWDNEQFF. The CDR3 region has the DNA TGTGCAGTGGGGGGGGCGTGGGACAATGAGCAGTTCTTC.

This clonotype was detected many times. The chain couples TRBV28 to TRBJ1-2, with D maybe TRBD1 (5 bases). V gave up 6 bases and J gave up 8 bases, with 22 bases separating them. Per the germline V gene, CDR1 is MDHEN and CDR2 is SYDVKM. The CDR3 loop spans 15 amino acids. In DNA, the CDR3 is TGTGCCAGCAGCCCCCGGCTGTCCAACTGGGGGGGCTACACCTTC. Encoded protein: CASSPRLSNWGGYTF.

There are a few counts of this clonotype. The chain couples TRBV28 to TRBJ2-1; no firm D call. The CDR3 has 12 residues. The ends were cut back, 2 bases at V and 11 bases at J, with 10 bases in the middle. Germline values: CDR1 MDHEN, CDR2 SYDVKM. The CDR3 DNA reads as TGTGCCAGCAGTTTAGATGGGCCTCAGCAGTTCTTC. Translated, it gives CASSLDGPQQFF.

This clonotype was seen at least ten times. This sequence joins TRBV29-1 and TRBJ1-1; D not certain. The CDR3 has 13 amino acids. The germline V and J ends were trimmed by 2 bases and 0 bases, with 7 bases remaining between them. Per germline, CDR1 SQVTM and CDR2 ANQGSEA. The DNA for the CDR3 is TGCAGCGTTGAAACGACGGTGAACACTGAAGCTTTCTTT. Amino acids: CSVETTVNTEAFF.

At least ten counts were recorded for this clonotype. The genes are TRBV3-1 and TRBJ2-1, with TRBD2 matching 10 bases. The germline gives CDR1 LGHDT, CDR2 YNNKEL (reference sequence). Unmatched junction bases numbered 7, after V lost 5 bases and J lost 3 bases. This CDR3 region has 16 residues. CDR3 bases: TGTGCCAGCAGCGGACAACTAGCGGGGATCTACAATGAGCAGTTCTTC. Translation: CASSGQLAGIYNEQFF.

This clonotype was seen repeatedly, ten times or more. The chain employs TRBV6-2 or TRBV6-3 and TRBJ2-1, with 13 bases identical to TRBD2. Germline assignment: CDR1 MNHEY and CDR2 SVGEGT. The CDR3 sequence is 16 residues long. V lost 5 bases, J lost 2 bases, and 3 bases stayed unmatched. The CDR3: CASSRGTSGTYNEQFF. DNA for the CDR3: TGTGCCAGCAGTCGCGGGACTAGCGGGACCTACAATGAGCAGTTCTTC.

This clonotype has ten or more counts. This chain links TRBV20-1 with TRBJ2-1; 14 bases map to TRBD2. This CDR3 spans 14 amino acids. J was trimmed by 5 bases and V by 5 bases; bases with no gene match: 2. Germline loops: CDR1 DFQATT, CDR2 SNEGSKA (reference sequence). DNA of the CDR3: TGCAGTGCTCGGGGACTAGCGGGAGACAATGAGCAGTTCTTC. This gives the protein CSARGLAGDNEQFF.

This clonotype was observed many times. The chain recombines TRBV6-5 with TRBJ2-3; 7 positions agree with TRBD2. This CDR3 contains 15 residues. Germline CDR1 reads MNHEY; CDR2 reads SVGAGI. V gave up 0 bases and J gave up 4 bases; unmatched junction bases: 4. CDR3 DNA: TGTGCCAGCAGTTACTCGGGGAGGGTATCAGATACGCAGTATTTT. Translated: CASSYSGRVSDTQYF.

This rearrangement joins TRBV5-5 to TRBJ1-6; D not resolved. Between the trimmed V and J ends, which lost 0 bases and 0 bases, there was a span of 10 bases. Germline V gives CDR1 SGHKS, CDR2 YYEKEE (reference sequence). The CDR3 contains 17 residues. The CDR3 region has the DNA TGTGCCAGCAGCTTGGATTCTCGCAGCTCCTATAATTCACCCCTCCACTTT. This codes for CASSLDSRSSYNSPLHF.

This clonotype was recorded at least ten times. The rearrangement joins TRBV7-8 to TRBJ2-7, with D tentatively TRBD2 (5 bases). Germline values: CDR1 SGHVS, CDR2 FQNEAQ. CDR3 length: 13 amino acids. Trimming cost V 1 base and J 7 bases, with 11 bases left between them. CDR3 amino acids: CASSLGGEGEQYV. The CDR3 nucleotides are TGTGCCAGCAGCTTAGGGGGAGAAGGAGAGCAGTACGTC.

At least ten counts were recorded for this clonotype. V and J are TRBV11-2 and TRBJ2-5; TRBD2 might be the D (6 bases). V shed 5 bases and J shed 2 bases, with 9 bases lying between them. The CDR3 consists of 13 residues. Germline V gene data show CDR1 as SGHAT and CDR2 as FQNNGV. The CDR3 here is CASSRDLQETQYF. CDR3 sequence (DNA): TGTGCCAGCAGCAGGGACTTACAAGAGACCCAGTACTTC.

This clonotype was counted between two and nine times. Here the CDR3 reads CASSPGLAHHNEQFF. CDR3 nucleotide sequence: TGTGCCAGCAGCCCAGGACTAGCGCACCACAATGAGCAGTTCTTC. The chain combines TRBV9 with TRBJ2-1, with 9 bases that match TRBD2. Germline V gene lookup returns CDR1 SGDLS and CDR2 YYNGEE. CDR3 length equals 15 residues. J was trimmed by 5 bases and V by 4 bases; bases with no gene match: 7.

This clonotype was counted at least ten times. The chain employs TRBV6-1 and TRBJ2-2, with 10 bases that match TRBD1. V shed 6 bases, J shed 6 bases, and the junction held 4 bases outside the gene matches. This CDR3 spans 14 amino acids. Germline CDR1 and CDR2: MNHNS and SASEGT. The CDR3 bases are TGTGCCAGCAGCTACGGACAGGGGGCCGGGGAGCTGTTTTTT. It encodes CASSYGQGAGELFF.

In its sample, this clonotype was seen many times. The chain's CDR3 is CASSLLGAANTGELFF. The DNA of the CDR3 is TGTGCCAGCAGCCTCCTGGGGGCGGCTAACACCGGGGAGCTGTTTTTT. The chain combines TRBV28 with TRBJ2-2; possibly TRBD1 for D (6 bases). The ends were cut back, 6 bases at V and 2 bases at J, with 16 bases in the middle. Germline-derived CDR1 and CDR2 are MDHEN and SYDVKM. This CDR3 contains 16 residues.

This clonotype was picked up many times. This rearrangement joins TRBV27 to TRBJ2-1; 7 positions match TRBD2. Germline CDR1 MNHEY, CDR2 SMNVEV (reference sequence). Losses at the gene ends were 3 bases for V and 9 bases for J; bases not matched to a gene: 8. The CDR3 extends over 14 amino acids. The CDR3 DNA reads as TGTGCCAGCAGTTTCCGGGGGGTGTTGGGTGAGCAGTTCTTC. Protein sequence: CASSFRGVLGEQFF.

Ten or more counts support this clonotype. This chain joins TRBV18 and TRBJ2-1; D perhaps matches TRBD2 (6 bases). The V gene's germline CDR1 is KGHSH and CDR2 LQKENI. This CDR3 spans 14 amino acids. Between the trimmed V and J ends, which lost 3 bases and 6 bases, there was a span of 12 bases. Here the CDR3 DNA reads TGTGCCAGCTCACCTCGGGACTCACCCAATGAGCAGTTCTTC. This translates into CASSPRDSPNEQFF.

This clonotype was detected many times. The chain joins TRBV11-1 to TRBJ2-7; TRBD2 is a possible D gene (6 bases). Germline V CDR1 and CDR2: SGHAT, FQDESV (reference sequence). V was clipped by 5 bases and J by 1 base, with 12 bases between them. The CDR3 consists of 14 residues. This CDR3 reads CASSRGSASYEQYV. In DNA, the CDR3 is TGTGCCAGCAGCCGGGGGTCTGCGTCCTACGAGCAGTACGTC.

This clonotype was counted many times. This rearrangement joins TRBV9 to TRBJ1-6; D is undetermined. Trimming took 2 bases from V and 5 from J, leaving 8 bases between them. The CDR3 loop spans 14 amino acids. Germline CDR1 reads SGDLS; CDR2 reads YYNGEE. CDR3 DNA: TGTGCCAGCAGCGTGACACGGAATAATTCACCCCTCCACTTT. Translation: CASSVTRNNSPLHF.

The V and J genes are TRBV20-1 and TRBJ2-3, with a weak D call TRBD1 (6 bases). The CDR3 has 16 amino acids. Germline V gene lookup returns CDR1 DFQATT and CDR2 SNEGSKA (reference sequence). V lost 0 bases and J 1 base, leaving 14 bases between the germline ends. The CDR3 spells CSAREYIGTRTDTQYF. CDR3 bases: TGCAGTGCTAGAGAATATATTGGGACACGCACAGATACGCAGTATTTT.

This clonotype was counted ten times or more. The V gene is TRBV6-1, the J gene TRBJ2-1; the match to TRBD2 covers 9 bases. The CDR3 is made up of 15 amino acids. Germline V gene lookup returns CDR1 MNHNS and CDR2 SASEGT. The V and J ends lost 2 bases and 5 bases, in that order; junction bases with no gene match: 4. In DNA, the CDR3 is TGTGCCAGCAGTGAAAGGCGGGGGGGGGACAATGAGCAGTTCTTC. This translates into CASSERRGGDNEQFF.

The CDR3 here is CASSASVGSYNEQFF. The CDR3 nucleotides read TGTGCCAGCAGCGCCAGTGTTGGCTCCTACAATGAGCAGTTCTTC. The V gene is TRBV9, the J gene TRBJ2-1, with unresolved D. Germline CDR1 is SGDLS and CDR2 is YYNGEE. CDR3 size: 15 residues. V lost 3 bases and J lost 0, with 10 bases in between.

The rearrangement uses TRBV5-1 and TRBJ1-2; a weak D match, TRBD1 (5 bases). The CDR3 extends over 14 amino acids. The V gene's germline CDR1 is SGHRS and CDR2 YFSETQ. Trimming shortened V by 4 bases and J by 7 bases, and 17 bases separated the two germline ends. The CDR3 nucleotides read TGCGCCAGCAGCCGTTCGGGACTCTTCGTTGGCTACACCTTC. Protein: CASSRSGLFVGYTF.

This clonotype was recorded many times. The chain couples TRBV19 to TRBJ2-1; TRBD2 aligns across 8 bases. This CDR3 spans 14 amino acids. V was clipped by 3 bases and J by 7 bases; unmatched bases: 5. CDR1 is LNHDA and CDR2 is SQIVND in the germline V gene (reference sequence). The CDR3 nucleotides read TGTGCCAGTAGTATCCAAGCGGGAGTGAATGAGCAGTTCTTC. Encoded protein: CASSIQAGVNEQFF.

This sequence joins TRBV20-1 and TRBJ2-3; TRBD2 matches at 12 bases. CDR3 length: 16 amino acids. After removal of 6 bases from V and 4 bases from J, the junction contained 11 bases not matched to a gene. The germline V gene encodes CDR1 DFQATT and CDR2 SNEGSKA (reference sequence). CDR3 sequence (DNA): TGCAGTGCCCCCGGGACCGGGACTAGCGGGTCAGATACGCAGTATTTT. Translating gives CSAPGTGTSGSDTQYF.

There are a few counts of this clonotype. The rearrangement joins TRBV7-2 to TRBJ1-5; D call uncertain. The V gene lost 5 bases and the J gene lost 3 bases, with 14 bases spanning the gap. This CDR3 spans 15 amino acids. CDR1 and CDR2 from the germline V gene are SGHTA and FQGNSA. CDR3: CASSKDGLLNQPQHF. CDR3 DNA: TGTGCCAGCAGCAAGGACGGACTACTCAATCAGCCCCAGCATTTT. Filled out from reference TRBV7-2 and TRBJ1-5, the complete variable domain reads GAGVSQSPSNKVTEKGKDVELRCDPISGHTALYWYRQSLGQGLEFLIYFQGNSAPDKSGLPSDRFSAERTGGSVSTLTIQRTQQEDSAVYLCASSKDGLLNQPQHFGDGTRLSIL.

The V call is TRBV28, the J call TRBJ2-1; TRBD2 is a possible D gene (7 bases). Germline values: CDR1 MDHEN, CDR2 SYDVKM. CDR3 size: 13 residues. V lost 8 bases and J 4 bases, leaving 12 bases between the germline ends. CDR3 sequence: CASGGAGYNEQFF. CDR3 in DNA: TGTGCCAGCGGGGGGGCCGGGTACAATGAGCAGTTCTTC.

This clonotype came up many times. The chain is built from TRBV7-2 and TRBJ1-6; 7 positions agree with TRBD1. This CDR3 region has 14 residues. The trim removed 3 bases at V and 6 bases at J, leaving 2 bases unmatched. Germline-derived CDR1 and CDR2 are SGHTA and FQGNSA. The DNA for the CDR3 is TGTGCCAGCAGCTTTGGACAGGCTAATTCACCCCTCCACTTT. Protein sequence: CASSFGQANSPLHF.

This clonotype was observed at least ten times. For the CDR3, the DNA is TGTGCCAGCAATCAACAGGGGGCGGACAACACTGAAGCTTTCTTT. Amino acid sequence: CASNQQGADNTEAFF. The chain links TRBV2 to TRBJ1-1; 9 nucleotides match TRBD1. Germline V gene sequence: CDR1 SNHLY, CDR2 FYNNEI. The CDR3 sequence is 15 residues long. V lost 7 bases and J lost 2; bases outside the gene matches: 8.

The gene calls are TRBV9 and TRBJ1-1, with 8 bases lining up with TRBD1. V shed 3 bases, J shed 5 bases, and the junction held 12 bases outside the gene matches. Germline CDR1 SGDLS, CDR2 YYNGEE. This CDR3 is built from 16 residues. In DNA, the CDR3 is TGTGCCAGCAGCGCGACAGGACAGGGTTTTGGTACTGAAGCTTTCTTT. Encoded protein: CASSATGQGFGTEAFF.